A single sample gave rise to the 18 T cell receptor beta chains below, sequenced in a study of T cells in Graves' hyperthyroidism and ophthalmopathy. Amplification of TCR beta CDR3 regions was performed using RNA transcripts as template. TCR CDR3 regions were first amplified by RT-PCR with HTBI primers. TCRdb analysed the multiplex PCR reads with MiXCR anew, one entry per CDR3 protein. The sample holds under 750,000 distinct CDR3 sequences, about 19% seen once. The sample consisted of blood. These TCRs come from a woman in her forties or fifties with Graves' hyperthyroidism that later progressed to Graves' ophthalmopathy.

The chain recombines TRBV19 with TRBJ1-1; no definite D call. CDR1 and CDR2 (germline): LNHDA, SQIVND (reference sequence). The CDR3 has 12 residues. V dropped 8 bases and J dropped 7 bases, with 14 bases sitting between them. CDR3 DNA sequence: TGTGCCAGTTCCTACCTGGCGGGTGAAGCTTTCTTT. Translated, it gives CASSYLAGEAFF.

This chain joins TRBV20-1 and TRBJ2-6; weak D call: TRBD1 (5 bases). The germline V and J ends were trimmed by 3 bases and 2 bases, with 8 bases remaining between them. CDR1 is DFQATT and CDR2 is SNEGSKA in the germline V gene (reference sequence). The CDR3 totals 14 residues. The CDR3 loop is CSARGQAGANVLTF. As DNA, the CDR3 is TGCAGTGCTAGGGGGCAAGCTGGGGCCAACGTCCTGACTTTC.

This clonotype was recorded a few times. V usage is TRBV7-2 and J usage is TRBJ2-2, with unresolved D. CDR1 is SGHTA and CDR2 is FQGNSA in the germline V gene. This CDR3 is built from 17 residues. V was clipped by 0 bases and J by 1 base, with 12 bases between them. The CDR3 DNA reads as TGTGCCAGCAGCTTAGCGTATGGGCGAGTGAACACCGGGGAGCTGTTTTTT. Protein product: CASSLAYGRVNTGELFF.

As regards this clonotype: A read error is possible here, since a much larger clone lies one base away. The chain joins TRBV27 to TRBJ1-5, with 9 nucleotides matching TRBD1. From germline, CDR1 is MNHEY and CDR2 SMNVEV (reference sequence). This CDR3 has 18 residues. CDR3 bases: TGTGTCAGCAGTCTCGTGGGGACAGGGTGGGATAGCAATCAGCCCCAGCATTTT. It yields the protein CVSSLVGTGWDSNQPQHF.

This clonotype has only a few counts. J is TRBJ1-2 and V is TRBV18; 7 bases fit TRBD1. The length of the CDR3 is 12 residues. The J segment lost 2 bases and the V segment lost 9 bases, leaving 3 bases of the junction unmatched. CDR1 and CDR2 from the germline V gene are KGHSH and LQKENI. The CDR3 here is CASLGQNYGYTF. CDR3 sequence (DNA): TGTGCCAGTCTGGGACAGAACTATGGCTACACCTTC.

At least ten counts were recorded for this clonotype. The genes are TRBV5-8 and TRBJ1-3; D ambiguous. Germline V gene sequence: CDR1 SGHTS, CDR2 YDEGEE. Between the trimmed V and J ends, which lost 0 bases and 3 bases, there was a span of 10 bases. This CDR3 region has 15 residues. Here the CDR3 DNA reads TGTGCCAGCAGCTTGGGAAGGACGTTTGGAAACACCATATATTTT. It yields the protein CASSLGRTFGNTIYF.

This sequence joins TRBV7-6 and TRBJ2-2; tentative D call: TRBD2 (6 bases). V lost 2 bases, J lost 5 bases, and 18 bases lay in between. CDR1 SGHVS and CDR2 FNYEAQ come from the germline V gene. The CDR3 sequence is 17 residues long. The CDR3 DNA reads as TGTGCCAGCAGCTTATTGCTGGGGGACTCCATTACCGGGGAGCTGTTTTTT. Translated: CASSLLLGDSITGELFF.

The genes are TRBV19 and TRBJ2-1, with a possible D match to TRBD1 (6 bases). Trimming stripped 5 bases from V and 8 bases from J, with 13 bases between. The CDR3 length is 13 residues. Germline V gene data show CDR1 as LNHDA and CDR2 as SQIVND (reference sequence). The CDR3 protein is CASSPAGGDEQFF. Here the CDR3 DNA reads TGTGCCAGTAGTCCGGCTGGGGGCGATGAGCAGTTCTTC.

J is TRBJ1-2 and V is TRBV12-3 or TRBV12-4; 7 positions match TRBD1. This CDR3 spans 13 amino acids. V lost 6 bases and J lost 5; bases outside the gene matches: 6. The CDR3 nucleotides read TGTGCCAGCAGGCCTAAGACAGGGTATGGCTACACCTTC. This codes for CASRPKTGYGYTF.

This clonotype was found many times. The chain combines TRBV2 with TRBJ2-1, with TRBD2 matching 7 bases. The CDR3 consists of 11 residues. The germline gives CDR1 SNHLY, CDR2 FYNNEI. Trimming removed 8 bases from V and 9 bases from J; junction bases left unmatched: 4. The CDR3 region is CASGRGVEQFF. In DNA form, the CDR3 reads TGTGCCAGCGGCCGGGGGGTTGAGCAGTTCTTC.

This chain links TRBV5-1 with TRBJ2-7; D possibly corresponds to TRBD2 (6 bases). CDR1 is SGHRS and CDR2 is YFSETQ in the germline V gene. The CDR3 covers 12 residues. Trimming shortened V by 0 bases and J by 9 bases, and 10 bases separated the two germline ends. CDR3 nucleotide sequence: TGCGCCAGCAGCTTGGGGGACTCATGGCAGTACTTC. Translated, it gives CASSLGDSWQYF.

This clonotype has just a few counts. V and J are TRBV7-9 and TRBJ2-6; 8 nucleotides line up with TRBD1. This CDR3 is built from 15 residues. Germline V lookup: CDR1 SEHNR, CDR2 FQNEAQ (reference sequence). After removal of 4 bases from V and 9 bases from J, the junction contained 8 bases not matched to a gene. The DNA of the CDR3 is TGTGCCAGCAGCTCGGGACAGGTGGTGGGCAACGTCCTGACTTTC. This sequence encodes CASSSGQVVGNVLTF.

CDR3 sequence reads: CSARMDTEAFF. The CDR3 DNA reads as TGCAGTGCTAGAATGGACACTGAAGCTTTCTTT. The chain combines TRBV20-1 with TRBJ1-1, with D hard to call. The V end lost 2 bases, the J end lost 3 bases, and 4 bases lay between the germline ends. This CDR3 is built from 11 residues. Germline assignment: CDR1 DFQATT and CDR2 SNEGSKA (reference sequence).

This clonotype was counted ten times or more. The chain links TRBV12-3 or TRBV12-4 to TRBJ2-7, with D hard to call. V lost 6 bases and J 3 bases, leaving 12 bases between the germline ends. The CDR3 consists of 13 residues. The CDR3 DNA follows: TGTGCCAGCAGAGCCGACGGGTACTACGAGCAGTACTTC. It is translated as CASRADGYYEQYF.

This clonotype was seen many times. The gene calls are TRBV6-5 and TRBJ2-7; D might be TRBD1 (7 bases). The V end was cut by 2 bases, the J end by 6 bases, with 14 bases between. This CDR3 contains 14 residues. Germline V gives CDR1 MNHEY, CDR2 SVGAGI. The CDR3 protein is CASSYGQGGLEQYF. The CDR3 coding sequence is TGTGCCAGCAGTTACGGCCAGGGGGGACTCGAGCAGTACTTC.

This clonotype was recorded a few times. This chain connects TRBV3-1 to TRBJ2-2; 9 bases match TRBD2. After removal of 3 bases from V and 0 bases from J, the junction contained 8 bases not matched to a gene. CDR1 is LGHDT, CDR2 YNNKEL, per germline (reference sequence). The CDR3 loop spans 18 amino acids. The CDR3 reads CASSHILAGRPNTGELFF. The CDR3 DNA follows: TGTGCCAGCAGCCACATCCTAGCGGGGAGACCGAACACCGGGGAGCTGTTTTTT. Combining the CDR3 with reference TRBV3-1 and TRBJ2-2 gives the whole variable domain DTAVSQTPKYLVTQMGNDKSIKCEQNLGHDTMYWYKQDSKKFLKIMFSYNNKELIINETVPNRFSPKSPDKAHLNLHINSLELGDSAVYFCASSHILAGRPNTGELFFGEGSRLTVL.

This clonotype turned up a few times. The chain links TRBV4-1 to TRBJ1-5; 8 bases are a match to TRBD1. Trimming cost V 1 base and J 9 bases; bases outside gene matches: 5. Germline V gene data show CDR1 as MGHRA and CDR2 as YSYEKL. CDR3 length: 14 residues. This chain's CDR3 is CASSQGTGGWPQHF. Here the CDR3 DNA reads TGCGCCAGCAGCCAAGGAACAGGGGGGTGGCCCCAGCATTTT.

This clonotype occurred many times. This rearrangement joins TRBV5-1 to TRBJ2-5; D gene uncertain. With 1 base removed from V and 5 bases from J, the gap between germline ends came to 12 bases. This CDR3 spans 14 amino acids. Germline V gives CDR1 SGHRS, CDR2 YFSETQ. The CDR3 DNA sequence: TGCGCCAGCAGCTTGTATCAGGTTGTGGAGACCCAGTACTTC. Its translation is CASSLYQVVETQYF.